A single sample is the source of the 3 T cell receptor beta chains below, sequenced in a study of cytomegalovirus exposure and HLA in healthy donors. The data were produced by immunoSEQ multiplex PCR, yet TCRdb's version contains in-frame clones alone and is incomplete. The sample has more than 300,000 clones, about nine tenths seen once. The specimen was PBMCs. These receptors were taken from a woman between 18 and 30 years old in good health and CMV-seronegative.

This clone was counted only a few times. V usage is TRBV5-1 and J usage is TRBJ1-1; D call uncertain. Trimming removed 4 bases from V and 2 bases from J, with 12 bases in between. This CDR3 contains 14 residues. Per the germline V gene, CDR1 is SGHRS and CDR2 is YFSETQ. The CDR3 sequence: CASSPVGANTEAFF. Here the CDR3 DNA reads TGCGCCAGCAGCCCCGTGGGAGCCAACACTGAAGCTTTCTTT.

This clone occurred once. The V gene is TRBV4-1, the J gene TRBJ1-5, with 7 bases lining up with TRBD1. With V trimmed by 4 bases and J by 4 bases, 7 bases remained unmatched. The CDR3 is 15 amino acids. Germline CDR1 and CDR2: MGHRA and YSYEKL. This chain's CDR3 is CASSPFPGQNQPQHF. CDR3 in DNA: TGCGCCAGCAGCCCTTTTCCGGGACAGAATCAGCCCCAGCATTTT.

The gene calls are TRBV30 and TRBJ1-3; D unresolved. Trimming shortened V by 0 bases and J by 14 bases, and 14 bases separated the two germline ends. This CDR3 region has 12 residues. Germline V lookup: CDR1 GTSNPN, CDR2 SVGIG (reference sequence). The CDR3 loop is CAWSVSGEGLYF. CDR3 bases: TGTGCCTGGAGTGTTTCCGGGGAGGGTTTATATTTT.